The sequence of this TCR beta chain was determined in a study of spatial heterogeneity in lung cancer. Whole-study results and caveats: Detection of ubiquitous tumor TCRs in blood was higher at resection than follow-up.

CDR3 length: 13 amino acids. Germline V gives CDR1 SNHLY, CDR2 FYNNEI. Trimming stripped 6 bases from V and 8 bases from J, with 16 bases between. As concerns this clonotype: The antigen remains undetermined.

Time point defined: sample taken at primary tumor resection. Whole RNA, which was extracted from tumor, nontumor lung tissue or frozen PBMC, was sequenced without any cell sorting. TCRdb reprocessed the 5' RACE reads with MiXCR, giving one entry per CDR3 protein. This sample yields thousands of distinct CDR3 sequences, of which 3.5% to 5.5% are seen a single time; over 25% belongs to the top ten. This rearrangement joins TRBV2 to TRBJ1-2, with a tentative D call TRBD1 (6 bases). The input for sequencing was PBMCs, taken at surgery. The source of this sequence is a male donor with early-stage non-small cell lung cancer. The CDR3 reads CASSPGRGAGYTF. CDR3 sequence (DNA): TGTGCCAGCAGCCCCGGGCGGGGGGCCGGCTACACCTTC.